This T cell receptor beta chain is drawn from a study of beta chain features in type 1 diabetes (dated by TCRdb to 2016 to 2019). About the investigation overall: No differences in mean age, gender distribution, total cell number or subset yield were found between patients and healthy donors. A total of 107,917,701 sorted cells were examined across all samples, and the number of cells per subset was strongly correlated with RNA yield. The study compared TCRB repertoires of sorted circulating CD4+ T cell subsets between recently diagnosed type 1 diabetes patients and matched healthy donors. Regulatory and stem cell-like memory subsets were obtained from only 8 patients and roughly 8 healthy donors, while naive and central memory subsets were obtained from all 28 donors.

A single peripheral blood draw of around 100 mL on average was collected from each donor into heparinised tubes. A BD FACSAria II was used to sort naive, central memory, regulatory and stem cell-like memory CD4+ T cells with a panel that included CD45RO, CCR7, CD25, CD127, CD95 and CD27. Purity was above 98% for every sorted population. Right away, PBMCs were isolated by Lymphoprep density gradient centrifugation and were stained directly, with no culture step. So that batch effects would be minimized, each experiment stained and sorted samples in pairs, pairing one healthy donor with one patient. The CDR3 sequence holds 16 residues, the cysteine and phenylalanine included. Just CDR3 DNA is preserved here, 48 bases in frame from base 1. Per the germline V gene, KGHSH is the CDR1 and LQKENI is the CDR2. V and J lose 0 bases and 5 bases, and a span of 16 bases separates them. Points on this clone: Its antigen is not yet known. No per-base quality is available; no much larger clone lies one base away.

Broader findings and caveats from the paper: Fewer insertions and more nucleotide deletions at VDJ recombination sites were observed in patients with type 1 diabetes, implying thymic rearrangement abnormalities. Shorter templates might have been favored by PCR, but patient and control samples were amplified and corrected together, so both groups would have been affected equally by any skew. The naive, central memory and regulatory TCRB repertoires appeared to resemble one another more closely among patients than among healthy donors. HLA sub-analyses involved small numbers of individuals, so any influence of HLA type on TCRB rearrangement remained unresolved. Because cDNA rather than genomic DNA was sequenced, highly expressing activated cells could have been over-represented, although no difference in activation and CD3 levels was found between groups. Type 1 diabetes patients showed a moderate but significant shortening of TCRB CDR3 length in all four CD4+ subsets.

The entire amount of isolated RNA was reverse transcribed using the High Capacity cDNA Reverse Transcription Kit, so the sequenced TCRB transcripts were expressed ones. Naive, central memory and regulatory T cell samples underwent deep immunoSEQ sequencing, averaging approximately 3.5 million total reads per sample. Sorted cells were lysed in RLT buffer, and RNA was extracted using DNase-treated RNeasy Micro or Mini kits according to cell number. Each cell subset was processed on its own to prevent cross-contamination, while patient and healthy donor samples were processed together. Using the immunoSEQ multiplex PCR, TCRB sequences were amplified from cDNA into 87-bp fragments spanning the CDR3 region. Sequencing of the amplicons was done on the Illumina HiSeq platform. In the authors' own workflow: Synthetic template baselines were used to correct PCR bias computationally, reads within Hamming distance 2 were collapsed, and singletons that could not be merged were discarded. Reads were aligned against IMGT to assign V, D and J genes, CDR3 length and insertions or deletions at six rearrangement sites. Within each subset, clonotype counts were normalized to sorted cell number, and only after that were true diversity and Gini coefficients computed with the tcR R package. Repertoire sharing was quantified using the overlap coefficient calculated on TCRB nucleotide sequences. TCRdb provides this immuneACCESS table in a form limited to in-frame rearrangements. Some clones are lacking; in checked studies, under half of them reflect an unresolved V gene, and why the rest are absent is not known. V, J and clone size derive from that table, while D and trimming were established from the DNA sequence. The table for this sample lists a few hundred thousand clones; around 26% of them were counted only once. The biggest ten clones account for roughly 4% of the sample.

Sequencing was performed on central memory CD4+ T cells from blood. The receptor chain draws on TRBV18 and TRBJ2-5, with no reliable assignment of the D segment. This TCR was recovered from a man aged 25 to 40 in good health. The CDR3 amino acid sequence is: CASSPPPSSFSETQYF. The DNA is as follows: TGTGCCAGCTCACCACCTCCTAGTTCTTTCTCGGAGACCCAGTACTTC.